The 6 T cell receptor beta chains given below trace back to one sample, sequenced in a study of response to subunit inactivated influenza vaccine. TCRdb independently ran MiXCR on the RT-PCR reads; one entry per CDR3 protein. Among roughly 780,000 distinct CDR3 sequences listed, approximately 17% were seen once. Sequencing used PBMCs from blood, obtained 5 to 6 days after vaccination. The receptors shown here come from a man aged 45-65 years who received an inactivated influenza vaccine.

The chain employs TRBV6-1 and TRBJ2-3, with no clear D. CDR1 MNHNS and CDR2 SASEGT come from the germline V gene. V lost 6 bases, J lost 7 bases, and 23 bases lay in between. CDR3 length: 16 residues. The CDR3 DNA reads TGTGCCAGCAGCCGACTCCCCCCACCCGCCTCCTATACGCAGTATTTT. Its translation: CASSRLPPPASYTQYF.

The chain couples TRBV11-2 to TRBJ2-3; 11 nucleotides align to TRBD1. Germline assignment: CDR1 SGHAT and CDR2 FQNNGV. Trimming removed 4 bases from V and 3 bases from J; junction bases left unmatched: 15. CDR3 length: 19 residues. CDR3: CASSWEGTGGRIRTDTQYF. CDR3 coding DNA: TGTGCCAGCAGCTGGGAGGGGACAGGGGGTCGCATTAGGACAGATACGCAGTATTTT.

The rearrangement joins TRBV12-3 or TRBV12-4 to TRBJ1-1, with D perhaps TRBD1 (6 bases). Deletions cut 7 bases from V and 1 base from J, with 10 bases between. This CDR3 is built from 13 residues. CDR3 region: CASTIGGNTEAFF. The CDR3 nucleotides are TGTGCCAGCACCATAGGGGGGAACACTGAAGCTTTCTTT.

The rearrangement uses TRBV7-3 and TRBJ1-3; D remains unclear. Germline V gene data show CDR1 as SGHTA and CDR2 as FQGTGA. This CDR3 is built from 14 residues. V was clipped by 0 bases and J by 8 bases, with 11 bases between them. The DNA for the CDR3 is TGTGCCAGCAGCTTAACGGGAGCCGGGGACACCATATATTTT. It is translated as CASSLTGAGDTIYF.

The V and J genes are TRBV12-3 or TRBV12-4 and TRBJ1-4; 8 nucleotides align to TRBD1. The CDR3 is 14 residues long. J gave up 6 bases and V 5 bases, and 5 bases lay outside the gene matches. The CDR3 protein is CASSRTGLHEKLFF. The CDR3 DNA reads TGTGCCAGCAGTCGGACAGGGCTTCATGAAAAACTGTTTTTT.

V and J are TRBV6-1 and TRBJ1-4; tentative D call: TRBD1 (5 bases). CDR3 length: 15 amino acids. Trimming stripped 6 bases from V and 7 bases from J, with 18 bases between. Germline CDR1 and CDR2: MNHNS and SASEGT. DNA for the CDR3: TGTGCCAGCAGATTTGCCGGGGGGAGCGGTGAAAAACTGTTTTTT. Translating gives CASRFAGGSGEKLFF.